This T cell receptor beta chain was documented in a study of T cell responses to AZD1222 COVID-19 vaccine. Overall study results and limits: Only 5 or 6 AZD1222 recipients were seropositive at baseline.

A word on this clone: Its antigen remains unknown.

V shed 0 bases and J 4 bases; nucleotides not matched to a gene: 10. The length of the CDR3 is 18 residues. Germline loops: CDR1 LGHDT, CDR2 YNNKEL (reference sequence). Assay used: immunoSEQ multiplex PCR; TCRdb lists only in-frame clones, some missing. This table has about 110,000 clones, roughly 87% appearing once. The sequenced sample was peripheral blood, obtained 28 days after the second AZD1222 dose. The sequence derives from an adult who received the AZD1222 COVID-19 vaccine. This sequence joins TRBV3-1 (or the pseudogene TRBV3-2) and TRBJ2-5; 11 positions match TRBD2. CDR3 sequence (DNA): TGTGCCAGCAGCCAAGAACGGGGTTCTAGCGGGAGGAGAGAGACCCAGTACTTC. Translating gives CASSQERGSSGRRETQYF.